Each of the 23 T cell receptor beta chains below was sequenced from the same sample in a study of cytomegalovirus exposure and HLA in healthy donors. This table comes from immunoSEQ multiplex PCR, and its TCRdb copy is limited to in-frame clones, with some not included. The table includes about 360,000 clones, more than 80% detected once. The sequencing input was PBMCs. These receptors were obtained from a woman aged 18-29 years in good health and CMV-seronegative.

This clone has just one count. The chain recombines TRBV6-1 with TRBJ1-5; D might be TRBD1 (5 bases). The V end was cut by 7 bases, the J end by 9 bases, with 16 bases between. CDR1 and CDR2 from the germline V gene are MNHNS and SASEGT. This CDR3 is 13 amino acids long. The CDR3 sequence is CASTEGDWAPQHF. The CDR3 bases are TGTGCCAGCACGGAAGGGGACTGGGCGCCCCAGCATTTT.

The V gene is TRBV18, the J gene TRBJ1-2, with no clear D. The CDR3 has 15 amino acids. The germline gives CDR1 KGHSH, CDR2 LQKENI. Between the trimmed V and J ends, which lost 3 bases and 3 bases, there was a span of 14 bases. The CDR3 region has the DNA TGTGCCAGCTCACCCCAGACGGGGTACGACTATGGCTACACCTTC. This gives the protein CASSPQTGYDYGYTF.

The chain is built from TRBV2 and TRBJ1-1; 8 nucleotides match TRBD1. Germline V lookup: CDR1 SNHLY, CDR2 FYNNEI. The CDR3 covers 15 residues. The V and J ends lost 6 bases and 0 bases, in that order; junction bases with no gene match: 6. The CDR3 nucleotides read TGTGCCAGCAGCGATACAGGGGGGATGAACACTGAAGCTTTCTTT. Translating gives CASSDTGGMNTEAFF.

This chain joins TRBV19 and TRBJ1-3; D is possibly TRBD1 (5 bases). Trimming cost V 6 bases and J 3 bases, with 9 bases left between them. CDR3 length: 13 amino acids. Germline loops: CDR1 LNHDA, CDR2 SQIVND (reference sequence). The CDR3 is CASSSGIGNTIYF. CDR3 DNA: TGTGCCAGTAGCTCAGGGATTGGAAACACCATATATTTT.

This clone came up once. The DNA for the CDR3 is TGTGCCAGCAGCTTCACAGGGGACTACGAGCAGTACTTC. The encoded protein is CASSFTGDYEQYF. The rearrangement links TRBV5-4 to TRBJ2-7; 7 positions match TRBD1. The CDR3 sequence is 13 residues long. Germline V gene sequence: CDR1 SGHNT, CDR2 YYREEE (reference sequence). The V gene end was trimmed by 2 bases and the J gene end by 3 bases; junction bases not matched to a gene: 2.

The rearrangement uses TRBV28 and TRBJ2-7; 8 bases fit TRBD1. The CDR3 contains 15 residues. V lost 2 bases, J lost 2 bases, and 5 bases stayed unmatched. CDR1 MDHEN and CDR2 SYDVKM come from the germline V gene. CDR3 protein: CASSLAGQVTYEQYF. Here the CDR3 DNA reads TGTGCCAGCAGTTTAGCGGGACAGGTCACCTACGAGCAGTACTTC.

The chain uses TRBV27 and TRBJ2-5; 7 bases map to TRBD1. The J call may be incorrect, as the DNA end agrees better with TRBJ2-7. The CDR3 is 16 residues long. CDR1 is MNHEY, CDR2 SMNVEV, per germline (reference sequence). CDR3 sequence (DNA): TGTGCCAGCAGTCCCAAAAGGGGGCGCATTACCTACGAGCAGTACTTC. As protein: CASSPKRGRITYEQYF.

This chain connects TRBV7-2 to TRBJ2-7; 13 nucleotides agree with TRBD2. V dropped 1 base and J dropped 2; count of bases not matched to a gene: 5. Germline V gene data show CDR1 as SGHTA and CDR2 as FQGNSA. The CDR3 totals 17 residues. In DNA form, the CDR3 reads TGTGCCAGCAGCTTAGGCTTGACTAGCGGGAGGACCTACGAGCAGTACTTC. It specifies CASSLGLTSGRTYEQYF.

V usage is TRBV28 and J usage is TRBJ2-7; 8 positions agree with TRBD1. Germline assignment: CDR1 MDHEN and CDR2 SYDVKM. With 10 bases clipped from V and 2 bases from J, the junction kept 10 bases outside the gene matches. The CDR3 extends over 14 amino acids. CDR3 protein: CATTYDRGTYEQYF. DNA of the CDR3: TGTGCCACCACTTATGACAGGGGTACCTACGAGCAGTACTTC.

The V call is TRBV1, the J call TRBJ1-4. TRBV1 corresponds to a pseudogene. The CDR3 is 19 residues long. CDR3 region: CTSSQDRRVKRATNEKLFF. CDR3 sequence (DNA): TGCACCAGCAGCCAAGATCGGCGGGTTAAGAGGGCAACTAATGAAAAACTGTTTTTT.

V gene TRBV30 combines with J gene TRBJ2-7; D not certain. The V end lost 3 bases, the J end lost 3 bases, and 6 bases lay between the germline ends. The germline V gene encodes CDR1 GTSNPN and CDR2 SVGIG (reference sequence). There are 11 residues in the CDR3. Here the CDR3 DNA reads TGTGCCTGGAGCCCAAACTACGAGCAGTACTTC. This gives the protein CAWSPNYEQYF.

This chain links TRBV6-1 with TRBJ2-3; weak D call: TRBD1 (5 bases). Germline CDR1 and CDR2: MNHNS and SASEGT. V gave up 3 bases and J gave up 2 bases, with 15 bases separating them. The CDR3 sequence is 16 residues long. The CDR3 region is CASSDQGVLLTDTQYF. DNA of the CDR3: TGTGCCAGCAGTGATCAGGGCGTCCTCCTCACAGATACGCAGTATTTT.

The CDR3 reads CASSVQGSNQPQHF. As DNA, the CDR3 is TGTGCCAGCAGCGTACAGGGGAGCAATCAGCCCCAGCATTTT. The rearrangement joins TRBV2 to TRBJ1-5; 7 nucleotides line up with TRBD1. V was pared by 6 bases and J by 1 base, with 3 bases of the junction left unmatched. There are 14 residues in the CDR3. Germline V gene data show CDR1 as SNHLY and CDR2 as FYNNEI.

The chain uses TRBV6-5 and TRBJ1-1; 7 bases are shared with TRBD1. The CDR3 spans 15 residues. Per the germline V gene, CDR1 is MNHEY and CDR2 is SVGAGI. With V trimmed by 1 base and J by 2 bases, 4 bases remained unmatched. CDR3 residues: CASSYLTGRNTEAFF. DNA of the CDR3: TGTGCCAGCAGTTACTTGACAGGGAGAAACACTGAAGCTTTCTTT.

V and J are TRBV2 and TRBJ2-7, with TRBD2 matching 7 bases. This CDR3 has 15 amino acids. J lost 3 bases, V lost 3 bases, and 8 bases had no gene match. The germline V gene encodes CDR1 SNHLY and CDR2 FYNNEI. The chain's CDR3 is CASSEGLLGSYEQYF. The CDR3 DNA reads TGTGCCAGCAGTGAGGGACTATTGGGTAGCTACGAGCAGTACTTC. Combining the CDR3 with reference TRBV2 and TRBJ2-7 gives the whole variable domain EPEVTQTPSHQVTQMGQEVILRCVPISNHLYFYWYRQILGQKVEFLVSFYNNEISEKSEIFDDQFSVERPDGSNFTLKIRSTKLEDSAMYFCASSEGLLGSYEQYFGPGTRLTVT.

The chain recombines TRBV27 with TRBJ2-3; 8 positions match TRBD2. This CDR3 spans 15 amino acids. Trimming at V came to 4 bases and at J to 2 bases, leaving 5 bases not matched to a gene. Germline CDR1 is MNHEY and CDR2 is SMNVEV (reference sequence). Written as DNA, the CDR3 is TGTGCCAGCAGTTCTACTAGCGGTTCCACAGATACGCAGTATTTT. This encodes CASSSTSGSTDTQYF.

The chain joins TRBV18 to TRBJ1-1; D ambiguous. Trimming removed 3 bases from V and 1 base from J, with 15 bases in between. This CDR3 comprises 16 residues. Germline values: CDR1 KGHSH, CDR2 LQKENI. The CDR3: CASSPRVPLKNTEAFF. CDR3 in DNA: TGTGCCAGCTCACCGAGGGTGCCCCTAAAGAACACTGAAGCTTTCTTT.

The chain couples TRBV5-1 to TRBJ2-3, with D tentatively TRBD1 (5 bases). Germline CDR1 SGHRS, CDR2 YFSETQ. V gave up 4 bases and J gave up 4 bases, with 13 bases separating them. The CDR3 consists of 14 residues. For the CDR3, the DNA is TGCGCCAGCAGCGGTTCCCAACAGGCAGATACGCAGTATTTT. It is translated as CASSGSQQADTQYF. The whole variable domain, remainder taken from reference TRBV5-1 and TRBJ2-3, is KAGVTQTPRYLIKTRGQQVTLSCSPISGHRSVSWYQQTPGQGLQFLFEYFSETQRNKGNFPGRFSGRQFSNSRSEMNVSTLELGDSALYLCASSGSQQADTQYFGPGTRLTVL.

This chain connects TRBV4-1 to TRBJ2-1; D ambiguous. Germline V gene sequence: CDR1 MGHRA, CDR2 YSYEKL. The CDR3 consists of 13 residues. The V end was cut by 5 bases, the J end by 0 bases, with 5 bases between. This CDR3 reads CASSGSSYNEQFF. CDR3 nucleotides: TGCGCCAGCAGCGGTAGCTCCTACAATGAGCAGTTCTTC.

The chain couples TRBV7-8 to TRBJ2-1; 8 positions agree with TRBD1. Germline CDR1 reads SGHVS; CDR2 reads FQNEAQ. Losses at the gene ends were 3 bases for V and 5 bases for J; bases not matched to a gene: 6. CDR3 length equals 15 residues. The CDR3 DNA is TGTGCCAGCAGCTTGGACAGGGAAAAGGACAATGAGCAGTTCTTC. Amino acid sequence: CASSLDREKDNEQFF.

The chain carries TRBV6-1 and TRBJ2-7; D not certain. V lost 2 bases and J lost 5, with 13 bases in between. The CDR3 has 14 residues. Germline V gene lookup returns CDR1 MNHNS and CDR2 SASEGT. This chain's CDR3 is CASSERPDTDEQYF. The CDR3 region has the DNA TGTGCCAGCAGTGAAAGGCCAGACACTGACGAGCAGTACTTC.

CDR3 region: CASSLRGPNTEAFF. As DNA, the CDR3 is TGCGCCAGCAGCCTCAGGGGCCCGAACACTGAAGCTTTCTTT. The V call is TRBV4-1, the J call TRBJ1-1; the D gene is possibly TRBD1 (6 bases). The CDR3 sequence is 14 residues long. V was trimmed by 4 bases and J by 1 base, leaving 10 bases between them. Per germline, CDR1 MGHRA and CDR2 YSYEKL.

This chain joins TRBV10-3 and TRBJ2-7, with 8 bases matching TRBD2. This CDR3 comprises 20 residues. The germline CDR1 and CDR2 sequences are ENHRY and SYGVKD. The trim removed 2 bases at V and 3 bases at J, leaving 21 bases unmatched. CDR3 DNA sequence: TGTGCCATCAGTGAGCCGATCGACGGGACTAGTCGTATTGGGGGCTACGAGCAGTACTTC. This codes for CAISEPIDGTSRIGGYEQYF.